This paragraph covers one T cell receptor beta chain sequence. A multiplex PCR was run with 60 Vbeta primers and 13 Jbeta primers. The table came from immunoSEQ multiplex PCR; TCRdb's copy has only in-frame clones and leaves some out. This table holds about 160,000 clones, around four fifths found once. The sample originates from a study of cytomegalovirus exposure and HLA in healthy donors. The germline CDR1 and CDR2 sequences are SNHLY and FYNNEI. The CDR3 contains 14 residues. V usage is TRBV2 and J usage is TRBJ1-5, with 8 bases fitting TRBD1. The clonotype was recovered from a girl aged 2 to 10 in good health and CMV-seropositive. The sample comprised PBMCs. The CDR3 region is CASQGVQSDQPQHF. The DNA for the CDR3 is TGTGCTTCACAGGGGGTACAGAGCGATCAGCCCCAGCATTTT.